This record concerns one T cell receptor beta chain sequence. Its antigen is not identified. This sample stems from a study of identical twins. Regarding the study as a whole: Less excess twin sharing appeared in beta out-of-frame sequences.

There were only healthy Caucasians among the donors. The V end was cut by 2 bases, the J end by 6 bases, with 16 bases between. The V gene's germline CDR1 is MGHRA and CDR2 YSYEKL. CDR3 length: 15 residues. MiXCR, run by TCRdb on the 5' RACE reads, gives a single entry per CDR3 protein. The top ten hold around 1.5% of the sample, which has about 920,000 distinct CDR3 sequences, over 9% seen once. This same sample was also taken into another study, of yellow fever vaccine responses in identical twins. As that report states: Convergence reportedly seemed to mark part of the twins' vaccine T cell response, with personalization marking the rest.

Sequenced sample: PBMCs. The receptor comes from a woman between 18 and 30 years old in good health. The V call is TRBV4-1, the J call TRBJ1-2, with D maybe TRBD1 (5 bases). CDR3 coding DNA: TGCGCCAGCAGCCAATTTAGGGACCTGGGGGATGGCTACACCTTC. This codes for CASSQFRDLGDGYTF.